This TCR beta chain is from a study of long-term antiretroviral therapy in people with HIV. In the study overall: Specimens dating back about a decade before the 2015 immediate-ART recommendation are the oldest included.

A word on this clone: Its specificity is unknown.

Findings of the study overall: Blood specimens, gathered between the mid-2000s and the late 2010s, were possibly obtained under older ART regimens. The data indicate that diversity increased after ART but remained below transplant donor controls. At every time point, clones expanded before ART dominated the repertoire.

They ran version v3.0 of the immunoSEQ assay at survey level. Sequencing was performed with immunoSEQ multiplex PCR; in TCRdb, only in-frame clones are kept and a portion is missing. The repertoire includes more than 20,000 clones, under 90% of them detected once, and roughly 18% sits in the top ten. The V gene's germline CDR1 is SGHTA and CDR2 FQGNSA. There are 12 residues in the CDR3. Trimming left V 4 bases short and J 7 bases short, with 8 bases between. The chain combines TRBV7-2 with TRBJ1-5; D gene uncertain. This material consisted of unsorted PBMCs, taken 0.5 years before starting antiretroviral therapy. This receptor was identified in a middle-aged man with HIV. This CDR3 is CASSSPRQPQHF. As DNA, the CDR3 is TGTGCCAGCAGCTCGCCAAGACAGCCCCAGCATTTT. Filled out from reference TRBV7-2 and TRBJ1-5, the complete variable domain reads GAGVSQSPSNKVTEKGKDVELRCDPISGHTALYWYRQSLGQGLEFLIYFQGNSAPDKSGLPSDRFSAERTGGSVSTLTIQRTQQEDSAVYLCASSSPRQPQHFGDGTRLSIL.